This T cell receptor beta chain originates from a study of blood T cell repertoires in COVID-19. In the original workflow: Reference gene primer amplification yielded estimated nucleated cell counts. Method: immunoSEQ multiplex PCR; TCRdb's copy keeps in-frame clones and lacks some. That table gives V, J and clone size, and the DNA gave D and trimming. The sample consists of some 50,000 clones, around 87% of them appearing once. Trimming removed 0 bases at V and 5 bases at J, with 17 bases between. The CDR3 is 16 amino acids. Germline loops: CDR1 SGDLS, CDR2 YYNGEE. The sample consisted of peripheral blood. The gene calls are TRBV9 and TRBJ1-1; no clear D gene. This sequence was found in an elderly woman with COVID-19, enrolled during active disease. The CDR3 here is CASSVEEREGRTEAFF. The CDR3 nucleotides read TGTGCCAGCAGCGTAGAAGAAAGGGAGGGCAGGACTGAAGCTTTCTTT.